This TCR beta chain was captured by sequencing in a study of shared clonotypes between healthy human individuals (dated by TCRdb to 2020 to 2021). Background for the entire study: A few men and a couple of women, aged 18 to 49 years, made up the cohort. For each donor, CD4 naive and CD4 memory were each run on three plates, CD8 naive on two plates, and CD8 memory on one plate. Blood TCR repertoires of a handful of healthy adults were deeply sequenced to estimate repertoire size and the extent of clonotype sharing between individuals. Libraries were prepared and TCR repertoires were sequenced by different laboratories using diverse techniques, in order to increase sequencing depth and limit assay-specific biases. Between about 0.85 and 10 billion PBMCs per donor were obtained by leukapheresis.

Trimming at the junction amounts to 1 base on V and 3 bases on J, and the germline ends lie 9 bases apart. Per the germline V gene, MGHRA is the CDR1 and YSYEKL is the CDR2. Spanning cysteine to phenylalanine, the CDR3 consists of 14 amino acids. Only the CDR3 DNA is retained, 42 bases long and in frame from the first base. TCR CDR3 regions were amplified from genomic DNA by multiplex PCR using the deep immunoSEQ assay. Genomic DNA extracted from each cell subset was distributed evenly over all wells of several immunoSEQ 96-well plates, and each plate served as one replicate. For sorted subsets, each replicate PCR was loaded with 150 to 250 ng genomic DNA, equivalent to 30,000 or so T cell genomes. Purified libraries were quantified with a Qubit 3.0 fluorometer, sized on a Bioanalyzer 2100, and re-quantified with the KAPA Library Quantification kit. Every immunoSEQ 96-well plate was sequenced on a dedicated single-read 150-cycle Illumina NextSeq 550 flow cell. Concerning the study's data processing: The immunoSEQ output contained only junctional sequences without quality scores, so filtering could not match that applied to full-length reads. Sequences were annotated with PyIR, a Python wrapper for IgBLAST v1.9, and V/J genes and CDR3 were assigned using IMGT germline references. Reads were filtered out if the reads had weak V/J assignments (E-value above 1e-6), no CDR3, stop codons, out-of-frame junctions, or ambiguous translated residues. V3J clonotypes were defined as sequences sharing an identical inferred V gene, J gene, and CDR3 amino acid sequence. Percentage overlap between repertoires was calculated by dividing the number of shared unique clonotypes by the size of the smaller repertoire. Three approaches were used to assess repertoire richness: RTK rarefaction, the Chao1 estimator, and Recon v2.1 estimates of unobserved clonotypes. OLGA was used to compute generation probabilities for all TCRbeta clonotypes that the gDNA method yielded from a handful of donors. This is the immuneACCESS table as TCRdb keeps it, with only in-frame sequences that have V and J called. A part of the clones is gone; compared with another copy, unresolved V genes explain less than half, and the rest is unexplained. V, J and clone size are taken as reported in that table, and D and trimming were inferred from the DNA itself. The sample contains more than 2 million clones, about 94% of them found a single time. The leading ten clones occupy around 1.1% of the sample.

Overall study outcomes, separate from this receptor: Estimated clonotype richness was generally larger for naive than for memory subsets. The genetic and exposure-history diversity represented was limited by the small number of donors. Only blood was sampled, and tissue TCR repertoires likely differ from those in blood. Sharing across a few donors was observed for around 5% of naive CD4, over 3% of naive CD8, about 2.3% of memory CD4, and over 0.3% of memory CD8 clonotypes. Incomplete sequencing was indicated by rarefaction of sorted-subset datasets, despite the large sequencing depth. Compared with non-shared clonotypes, the clonotypes found in all four sorted-subset donors had higher generation probabilities. Pairwise subsampling indicated that sequencing depth was expected to affect the degree of clonotype sharing among donors.

This clone was detected once. There is no known antigen for this receptor. No per-base quality is available; no much larger clone lies one base away. CD8 naive samples consisted of CD45RO-negative cells that were positively selected for CCR7, yielding a CD45RA+CCR7+ population without TemRA cells. Healthy HIV-negative adults with no recently reported acute infections or vaccinations were included as donors. All donors were Caucasian adults living in Nashville, Tennessee, USA. Blood was collected by leukapheresis, and PBMCs were isolated by Ficoll-Histopaque density gradient centrifugation and then cryopreserved in liquid nitrogen vapor phase. Analytical flow cytometry was used to check the purity and quantity of each magnetically sorted T cell population. Genomic DNA was isolated from every sorted fraction and measured by UV absorbance on a Nanodrop 2000c.

The chain employs TRBV4-1 and TRBJ1-2, with the D segment identity uncertain. The sequencing sample was made of naive CD8+ T cells sorted from blood. Read against the paper, the sample's cell subset or site label means: CD45RA+CCR7+. The sequence was collected from a man aged 18 to 29 in good health. The CDR3 reads as follows: CASSQGGSHYGYTF. In nucleotides, the sequence is TGCGCCAGCAGCCAAGGCGGCAGCCACTATGGCTACACCTTC.